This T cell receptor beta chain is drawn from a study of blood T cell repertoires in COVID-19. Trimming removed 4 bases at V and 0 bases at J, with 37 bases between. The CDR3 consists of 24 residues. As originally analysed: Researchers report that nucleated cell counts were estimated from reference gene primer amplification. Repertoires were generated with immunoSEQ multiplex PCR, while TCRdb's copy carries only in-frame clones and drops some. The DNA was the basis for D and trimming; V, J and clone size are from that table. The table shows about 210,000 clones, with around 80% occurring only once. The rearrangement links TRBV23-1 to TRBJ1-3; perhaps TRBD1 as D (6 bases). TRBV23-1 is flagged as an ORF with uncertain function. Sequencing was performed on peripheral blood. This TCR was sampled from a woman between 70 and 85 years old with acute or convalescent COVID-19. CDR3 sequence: CASSPQDGEGRQACLQDSGNTIYF. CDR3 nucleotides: TGCGCCAGCAGTCCCCAGGATGGAGAAGGCCGACAGGCTTGCCTCCAAGACTCTGGAAACACCATATATTTT.